This T cell receptor (beta chain) was obtained from a study of cytomegalovirus exposure and HLA in healthy donors. Overall study findings and caveats: Earlier analysis found most TCR beta V segments productive about 87% or about 30% of the time. Later on, an analysis showed TCR association rates differing by HLA locus, with DRB1 the most and HLA-C the fewest. Researchers reported from a later analysis that most CMV-associated TCR beta chains appeared HLA-restricted. Cytomegalovirus-associated TCR beta chains were listed, numbering under 200.

Germline V CDR1 and CDR2: MNHEY, SVGAGI. The CDR3 is made up of 15 amino acids. The ends were cut back, 8 bases at V and 2 bases at J, with 18 bases in the middle. For this clone: Its antigen is not identified.

A multiplex PCR was run with 60 Vbeta primers and 13 Jbeta primers. Method: immunoSEQ multiplex PCR; TCRdb's copy keeps in-frame clones and lacks some. The repertoire consists of 130,000 or so clones, with about 80% occurring once and the leading ten covering around 5%. The sequenced material came from PBMCs. The clonotype comes from a man aged 30 to 45 in good health and CMV-seronegative. The rearrangement links TRBV6-5 to TRBJ1-1, with D maybe TRBD1 (6 bases). This CDR3 is CASGPGGQDNTEAFF. The CDR3 DNA reads TGTGCCAGCGGTCCGGGGGGGCAAGATAACACTGAAGCTTTCTTT.